What follows are 3 T cell receptor beta chains derived from one specimen sequenced in a study of T cells in localized non-small cell lung cancer. The protocol was immunoSEQ multiplex PCR, while the TCRdb copy is restricted to in-frame clones and leaves out a portion. Here the sample spans 40,000 to 55,000 clones, 81% being singletons. Sample: peripheral blood mononuclear cells, taken before any cancer treatment. Receptors were obtained from a man aged 40 to 70 with stage III lung adenocarcinoma.

V is TRBV6-5 and J is TRBJ2-7, with a possible D match to TRBD2 (6 bases). The germline V and J ends were trimmed by 7 bases and 3 bases, with 10 bases remaining between them. Germline V gene data show CDR1 as MNHEY and CDR2 as SVGAGI. The CDR3 runs 12 residues. In nucleotides, the CDR3 is TGTGCCAGCACTGGGACTCACTACGAGCAGTACTTC. It codes for CASTGTHYEQYF.

The chain links TRBV18 to TRBJ2-7; the match to TRBD1 covers 9 bases. The V gene end was trimmed by 4 bases and the J gene end by 6 bases; junction bases not matched to a gene: 10. In germline, CDR1 is KGHSH, CDR2 LQKENI. The CDR3 is made up of 15 amino acids. CDR3 bases: TGTGCCAGCTCACGAGAAGGACAGGGGTCGGTCGAGCAGTACTTC. This codes for CASSREGQGSVEQYF.

The CDR3 DNA follows: TGTGCCGCCAGGCTACAGGGGGCCACTGAAGCTTTCTTT. Translating gives CAARLQGATEAFF. The chain carries TRBV19 and TRBJ1-1; 9 positions match TRBD1. The CDR3 length is 13 residues. The germline gives CDR1 LNHDA, CDR2 SQIVND (reference sequence). V shed 11 bases, J shed 4 bases, and the junction held 8 bases outside the gene matches. Combining the CDR3 with reference TRBV19 and TRBJ1-1 gives the whole variable domain DGGITQSPKYLFRKEGQNVTLSCEQNLNHDAMYWYRQDPGQGLRLIYYSQIVNDFQKGDIAEGYSVSREKKESFPLTVTSAQKNPTAFYLCAARLQGATEAFFGQGTRLTVV.